Listed here are 21 T cell receptor beta chains from one sample, sequenced in a study of beta chain features in type 1 diabetes. Whole-study results and caveats: A moderate, significant TCRB CDR3 shortening appeared in type 1 diabetes across four CD4+ subsets.

cDNA synthesis used the whole RNA isolate, giving expressed TCRB sequences. Only in-frame clones appear in the TCRdb table, and some are missing; sequencing was by immunoSEQ multiplex PCR. This sample has some 140,000 clones, with around 10% found just once. Their specific antigens are unknown. Sequencing used central memory CD4+ T cells from blood. The receptor source for this set is a man under 40 with type 1 diabetes.

This clone was seen ten or more times. The chain recombines TRBV6-1 with TRBJ1-2, with D tentatively TRBD1 (5 bases). Trimming removed 4 bases from V and 4 bases from J, with 19 bases in between. The CDR3 runs 16 residues. Germline V CDR1 and CDR2: MNHNS, SASEGT. The CDR3 nucleotides read TGTGCCAGCAGTGCCGGACATGGCTTTGTAGGCTATGGCTACACCTTC. It codes for CASSAGHGFVGYGYTF.

This sequence joins TRBV7-9 and TRBJ1-2; a possible D gene is TRBD1 (5 bases). Germline loops: CDR1 SEHNR, CDR2 FQNEAQ (reference sequence). V lost 3 bases, J lost 6 bases, and 11 bases lay in between. CDR3 length: 13 residues. Here the CDR3 DNA reads TGTGCCAGCAGCTTGGGGCAGGTCGATGGCTACACCTTC. It translates to CASSLGQVDGYTF.

This chain joins TRBV29-1 and TRBJ1-1; 8 bases are a match to TRBD1. Germline lookup yields CDR1 SQVTM and CDR2 ANQGSEA. With V trimmed by 6 bases and J by 3 bases, 6 bases remained unmatched. This CDR3 is 13 amino acids long. CDR3 loop: CSVTTGGYTEAFF. The CDR3 region has the DNA TGCAGCGTAACAACAGGGGGTTACACTGAAGCTTTCTTT.

The chain carries TRBV27 and TRBJ1-1; 7 positions agree with TRBD1. From germline, CDR1 is MNHEY and CDR2 SMNVEV (reference sequence). CDR3 length: 14 amino acids. The ends lost 6 bases at V and 3 bases at J; junction bases unmatched: 7. DNA of the CDR3: TGTGCCAGCAGACCCTACAGGGGCGACACTGAAGCTTTCTTT. Translated: CASRPYRGDTEAFF.

This clone was detected only a few times. The gene calls are TRBV10-3 and TRBJ1-4, with TRBD1 matching over 8 bases. CDR1 is ENHRY, CDR2 SYGVKD, per germline. There are 15 residues in the CDR3. The ends lost 7 bases at V and 4 bases at J; junction bases unmatched: 8. The CDR3 region has the DNA TGTGCCATCAAGCCGACAGGGGCGGTTAATGAAAAACTGTTTTTT. This codes for CAIKPTGAVNEKLFF.

This clone came up a few times. The chain is built from TRBV5-4 and TRBJ2-5; TRBD2 matches 12 bases. Germline CDR1 SGHNT, CDR2 YYREEE (reference sequence). The CDR3 extends over 17 amino acids. Unmatched junction bases numbered 3, after V lost 0 bases and J lost 0 bases. CDR3 sequence reads: CASSLAGLAGYQETQYF. The CDR3 DNA sequence: TGTGCCAGCAGCTTGGCAGGACTAGCGGGGTACCAAGAGACCCAGTACTTC.

V is TRBV5-1 and J is TRBJ1-1; D uncertain. The CDR3 has 13 residues. CDR1 and CDR2 from the germline V gene are SGHRS and YFSETQ. V dropped 5 bases and J dropped 3 bases, with 11 bases sitting between them. CDR3 in amino acids: CASRKRRDTEAFF. The DNA for the CDR3 is TGCGCCAGCAGAAAGAGGAGGGACACTGAAGCTTTCTTT.

This chain joins TRBV2 and TRBJ2-7, with D perhaps TRBD2 (5 bases). The CDR3 runs to 12 residues. The germline gives CDR1 SNHLY, CDR2 FYNNEI. V gave up 3 bases and J gave up 4 bases, with 7 bases separating them. CDR3: CASSDEGYEQYF. The CDR3 DNA sequence: TGTGCCAGCAGTGATGAGGGATACGAGCAGTACTTC.

The chain recombines TRBV7-2 with TRBJ2-1, with D maybe TRBD1 (5 bases). The CDR3 is 15 amino acids. CDR1 SGHTA and CDR2 FQGNSA come from the germline V gene. Trimming cost V 1 base and J 2 bases, with 9 bases left between them. CDR3 DNA sequence: TGTGCCAGCAGCTTAGGGGCACAGGCCTACAATGAGCAGTTCTTC. Translation gives CASSLGAQAYNEQFF.

The chain uses TRBV7-2 and TRBJ2-3, with TRBD2 identical over 8 bases. The trim removed 5 bases at V and 2 bases at J, leaving 9 bases unmatched. Per the germline V gene, CDR1 is SGHTA and CDR2 is FQGNSA. This CDR3 spans 16 amino acids. The CDR3 DNA follows: TGTGCCAGCAGCCCCTACCGGGGGGGGGCCACAGATACGCAGTATTTT. Protein: CASSPYRGGATDTQYF.

Only a few counts were recorded for this clone. The chain combines TRBV5-1 with TRBJ1-2, with 7 bases identical to TRBD1. Germline lookup yields CDR1 SGHRS and CDR2 YFSETQ. This CDR3 comprises 14 residues. V gave up 4 bases and J gave up 6 bases; unmatched junction bases: 9. The CDR3 bases are TGCGCCAGCAGCCTAATCCCCGGGACAGATGGCTACACCTTC. Residues: CASSLIPGTDGYTF.

This clone was seen only a few times. The chain couples TRBV7-9 to TRBJ2-3; D remains ambiguous. V lost 0 bases and J lost 4, with 17 bases in between. The CDR3 runs to 17 residues. The germline V gene encodes CDR1 SEHNR and CDR2 FQNEAQ (reference sequence). This CDR3 reads CASSLAPFTVLADTQYF. In nucleotides, the CDR3 is TGTGCCAGCAGCTTAGCACCGTTCACGGTTCTGGCAGATACGCAGTATTTT. Full variable domain (missing parts from reference TRBV7-9 and TRBJ2-3): DTGVSQNPRHKITKRGQNVTFRCDPISEHNRLYWYRQTLGQGPEFLTYFQNEAQLEKSRLLSDRFSAERPKGSFSTLEIQRTEQGDSAMYLCASSLAPFTVLADTQYFGPGTRLTVL.

This clone was seen a handful of times. The chain is built from TRBV2 and TRBJ2-2; 11 bases fit TRBD1. CDR1 SNHLY and CDR2 FYNNEI come from the germline V gene. The CDR3 sequence is 17 residues long. The trim removed 5 bases at V and 7 bases at J, leaving 12 bases unmatched. CDR3: CASSPGQGAAYGGELFF. In DNA, the CDR3 is TGTGCCAGCAGTCCAGGACAGGGGGCTGCTTATGGCGGGGAGCTGTTTTTT.

The sample holds a few counts of this clone. The V call is TRBV29-1, the J call TRBJ2-7; the D gene is possibly TRBD1 (5 bases). Germline V gene sequence: CDR1 SQVTM, CDR2 ANQGSEA. V dropped 6 bases and J dropped 6 bases, with 21 bases sitting between them. The CDR3 runs to 14 residues. The CDR3 DNA is TGCAGCGTCCGCGGTACCGACAGTCTGGGCGAGCAGTACTTC. The encoded protein is CSVRGTDSLGEQYF.

This clone was picked up a small number of times. The V gene is TRBV28, the J gene TRBJ2-6; 14 bases agree with TRBD2. CDR1 is MDHEN and CDR2 is SYDVKM in the germline V gene. The CDR3 totals 19 residues. Losses at the gene ends were 2 bases for V and 4 bases for J; bases not matched to a gene: 7. The CDR3 DNA is TGTGCCAGCAGTTTAGGGGGACTAGCGGGGGTGAGAGGGGCCAACGTCCTGACTTTC. Its translation: CASSLGGLAGVRGANVLTF.

The CDR3 sequence: CASSVEGGEQYF. CDR3 DNA: TGTGCCAGCAGTGTCGAAGGGGGCGAGCAGTACTTC. V gene TRBV2 combines with J gene TRBJ2-7; the D gene is possibly TRBD1 (6 bases). V lost 4 bases and J 6 bases, leaving 10 bases between the germline ends. The CDR3 has 12 amino acids. CDR1 and CDR2 from the germline V gene are SNHLY and FYNNEI.

This clone was observed a few times. This chain uses TRBV11-2 with TRBJ1-1; no firm D call. Trimming shortened V by 5 bases and J by 0 bases, and 10 bases separated the two germline ends. The CDR3 length is 14 residues. The V gene's germline CDR1 is SGHAT and CDR2 FQNNGV. In DNA, the CDR3 is TGTGCCAGCAGCCCCCAGGTGATGAACACTGAAGCTTTCTTT. Protein sequence: CASSPQVMNTEAFF.

This clone was recorded a few times. This rearrangement joins TRBV25-1 to TRBJ1-6; D call uncertain. Trimming cost V 6 bases and J 7 bases, with 7 bases left between them. The CDR3 sequence is 12 residues long. The germline gives CDR1 MGHDK, CDR2 SYGVNS. The CDR3 nucleotides read TGTGCCAGCAGGAAACAGAATTCACCCCTCCACTTT. This codes for CASRKQNSPLHF.

This clone was seen a few times. The chain is built from TRBV5-4 and TRBJ2-2; D gene unclear. Germline assignment: CDR1 SGHNT and CDR2 YYREEE (reference sequence). The V and J ends lost 5 bases and 6 bases respectively, with 14 bases between them. The CDR3 has 14 residues. This CDR3 is CASSLLSSSGELFF. The CDR3 DNA sequence: TGTGCCAGCAGTTTACTTAGCAGCTCCGGGGAGCTGTTTTTT.

The chain links TRBV7-2 to TRBJ1-1; D perhaps matches TRBD1 (5 bases). Germline V gives CDR1 SGHTA, CDR2 FQGNSA. The CDR3 totals 15 residues. V lost 3 bases and J lost 0, with 11 bases in between. The CDR3 region has the DNA TGTGCCAGCAGCTTGTTTGGGGCGCTGAACACTGAAGCTTTCTTT. Its protein product is CASSLFGALNTEAFF.

This clone was counted a few times. The chain employs TRBV19 and TRBJ2-1, with a tentative D call TRBD2 (6 bases). The CDR3 contains 11 residues. Germline CDR1 LNHDA, CDR2 SQIVND (reference sequence). V shed 3 bases and J shed 14 bases, with 11 bases lying between them. The CDR3 region is CASSIGGNKFF. CDR3 nucleotide sequence: TGTGCCAGTAGTATTGGGGGGAATAAGTTCTTC.